This T cell receptor beta chain was identified in a study of regulatory T cells in long-lasting Graves disease. The CDR3 has 20 amino acids. The ends lost 4 bases at V and 0 bases at J; junction bases unmatched: 15. Germline V gene lookup returns CDR1 SGHDN and CDR2 FVKESK. Time point denoted: newly diagnosed GD, antithyroid drugs for less than 3 months. PBMC RNA served as the TCR library source. Regarding the study as a whole: Comparison showed that persistent patients shared more public clonotypes (about 2,600) than new patients (approximately 930). Accuracy was perhaps lowered by the small sample size.

iRepertoire HTBI primers and Arm-PCR of CDR3 regions built TCR beta libraries. As handled by the study authors: In the combined samples, 62 TRBV and 14 TRBJ segments were identified. TCRdb ran MiXCR on the multiplex PCR reads and lists one entry per CDR3 protein. What appears here as the V and J calls and clone size reflects TCRdb's work, not the paper's. The profile shows around 480,000 distinct CDR3 sequences, around 15% of them singletons. About this clonotype: Its antigen is undetermined.

These data were also filed under a second study, of T cells in Graves' hyperthyroidism and ophthalmopathy. That source adds: It was a median 6.5 months before onset that the model predicted ophthalmopathy.

V is TRBV14 and J is TRBJ2-1; 10 bases map to TRBD2. This sequence originates from a man aged 40-50 years with Graves disease. This specimen consisted of peripheral blood mononuclear cells (PBMCs), obtained at new diagnosis, from a patient treated with antithyroid drugs. Written as DNA, the CDR3 is TGTGCCAGCAGCCTCCGACTCGGGCTAGCGGGGGTAAGCTCCTACAATGAGCAGTTCTTC. Its translation: CASSLRLGLAGVSSYNEQFF.